Reported below is one T cell receptor (beta chain). Its recognized antigen is unknown. Base qualities are not provided; no much larger clone lies one nucleotide away. The junction carries 19 bases between V and J, which are trimmed by 4 bases and 0 bases respectively. Inclusive of the bounding cysteine and phenylalanine, the CDR3 is 17 residues long. CDR3 DNA is the only sequence kept; it has 51 bases, read in frame from the first base. Based on the germline V gene, the CDR1 and CDR2 sequences are MRHNA and SNTAGT. In Seattle, one collaborating source enrolled patients while the infection was active and tracked those patients longitudinally over the course of disease. Collaborating institutions collected whole blood in K2EDTA tubes following their own protocols. For TCRbeta analysis, collaborators shipped samples as frozen whole blood, isolated PBMCs, or DNA extracted from either of those sample types.

TCRbeta CDR3 regions were amplified from genomic DNA by means of the immunoSEQ Assay, a bias-controlled multiplex PCR. On the study's bioinformatics: The number of nucleated cells in each sample was estimated from the amplification of reference gene primers within the assay. To quantify the absolute abundance of each unique TCRbeta CDR3 rearrangement, sequence reads were collapsed and filtered. For each sample, productive Simpson clonality was calculated by taking the square root of Simpson's diversity index across productive rearrangements. Entries here come from immuneACCESS through TCRdb and include only in-frame sequences with V and J called. Some clones fail to appear in such tables; in the studies checked, an unresolved V gene covers under half of the shortfall, and the cause of the remainder is unknown. Clone size and V and J calls were adopted from that table, with D and trimming inferred from the DNA. This sample gives over 450,000 clones in total; nearly 90% of them show up just once. The top ten clones comprise 0.8% to 0.9% of the sample.

This entry is derived from a study of blood T cell repertoires in COVID-19 (dated by TCRdb to the early 2020s). Background for the entire study: Collaborator samples came from the United States, Italy and Spain and covered acute and convalescent phases of COVID-19. The prospective study material was composed of cDNA or gDNA derived from T cells, B-cell-depleted T cells, or PBMCs. Subjects who had been exposed to COVID-19, were actively infected with it, or had recovered from it provided the deeply sampled blood TCRbeta repertoires that made up the dataset. A freely available public database, intended as a resource for researchers studying the immune response to SARS-CoV-2, is where the repertoires were released. Samples came from the ongoing ImmuneRACE study (first 160 participants) plus 1,254 subjects from 6 global collaborators. A de-identified subject ID, COVID-19 status, age in years and sex were almost always included in the sample metadata. Where available, HLA class I and class II types were obtained from metadata supplied by the sample provider rather than from assay-based typing. What the work shows at the level of the full study, not this receptor alone: Clinical and demographic metadata were provided uncurated, with the amount varying by source and participant.

The sequence is built from TRBV6-4 and TRBJ2-7, with a weak D call of TRBD1 (6 bases match). The sequence derives from a man aged 18 to 29 with COVID-19, enrolled during active disease. Material for sequencing was peripheral blood. The encoded CDR3 is CASSVPPDRISSYEQYF. DNA sequence: TGTGCCAGCAGTGTCCCCCCAGACAGGATCAGCTCCTACGAGCAGTACTTC.